These 21 T cell receptor beta chains were all obtained from the same sample, sequenced in a study of T-cell reconstitution after alpha-beta-depleted transplantation in children. For TCRbeta, the library was prepared with unique molecular identifiers. TCRdb independently ran MiXCR on the PCR reads; one entry per CDR3 protein. Here the sample spans 500,000 or so distinct CDR3 sequences, around a third being singletons. The material was PBMCs from the stem cell graft donor, obtained from the stem cell graft. These receptors all stem from a human donor who donated a stem cell graft to a child with aplastic anemia.

As to this clonotype: Since a much larger clone is just one base distant, this may be a read error. The conserved phenylalanine or tryptophan is not found at the CDR3 terminus, so this likely reflects a read error. The V gene is TRBV7-2, the J gene TRBJ2-3; weak D call: TRBD1 (5 bases). The CDR3 sequence is 12 residues long. Trimming shortened V by 5 bases and J by 3 bases, and 6 bases separated the two germline ends. Germline V gene sequence: CDR1 SGHTA, CDR2 FQGNSA. The CDR3 DNA reads as TGTGCCAGCAGCCAGGGTACAGATACGCAGTATTTG. This encodes CASSQGTDTQYL.

The genes are TRBV7-8 and TRBJ2-2; tentatively, D is TRBD2 (6 bases). V was pared by 5 bases and J by 5 bases, with 18 bases between. CDR3 size: 16 residues. Germline loops: CDR1 SGHVS, CDR2 FQNEAQ. The chain's CDR3 is CASSRTGLRTTGELFF. The DNA of the CDR3 is TGTGCCAGCAGCCGGACGGGACTTAGGACAACCGGGGAGCTGTTTTTT.

This chain links TRBV7-2 with TRBJ1-4; D is uncertain. The length of the CDR3 is 15 residues. V was trimmed by 1 base and J by 3 bases, leaving 9 bases between them. The germline CDR1 and CDR2 sequences are SGHTA and FQGNSA. In DNA, the CDR3 is TGTGCCAGCAGCTTAGGGTGGAAGGCTAATGAAAAACTGTTTTTT. Encoded protein: CASSLGWKANEKLFF.

This chain links TRBV5-6 with TRBJ1-1, with D unclear. Per germline, CDR1 SGHDT and CDR2 YYEEEE. Trimming pared 1 base from V and 5 bases from J, leaving 15 bases between. The CDR3 has 15 amino acids. CDR3 sequence reads: CASSLMGSGSTEAFF. CDR3 coding DNA: TGTGCCAGCAGCTTGATGGGGTCAGGATCAACTGAAGCTTTCTTT.

This clonotype has just a few counts. This chain links TRBV15 with TRBJ2-1; 7 bases align to TRBD1. The V gene end was trimmed by 3 bases and the J gene end by 2 bases; junction bases not matched to a gene: 4. The CDR3 totals 15 residues. CDR1 is LNHNV, CDR2 YYDKDF, per germline (reference sequence). CDR3 DNA: TGTGCCACCAGCAGTCGACAGGGCCCCTACAATGAGCAGTTCTTC. This sequence encodes CATSSRQGPYNEQFF.

The J gene is TRBJ2-1, the V gene TRBV7-2, with D unresolved. This CDR3 has 16 amino acids. V lost 1 base and J lost 7, with 17 bases in between. Per germline, CDR1 SGHTA and CDR2 FQGNSA. DNA for the CDR3: TGTGCCAGCAGCTTAGAATCGACGATGGCCGGGAATGAGCAGTTCTTC. Amino acid sequence: CASSLESTMAGNEQFF.

The chain employs TRBV20-1 and TRBJ1-1; D is unclear. Trimming shortened V by 1 base and J by 1 base, and 7 bases separated the two germline ends. This CDR3 is built from 13 residues. Germline loops: CDR1 DFQATT, CDR2 SNEGSKA (reference sequence). CDR3 protein: CSARGTTNTEAFF. For the CDR3, the DNA is TGCAGTGCTAGAGGGACCACGAACACTGAAGCTTTCTTT.

This clonotype was seen more than once but under ten times. The chain links TRBV29-1 to TRBJ1-2; no firm D call. CDR1 and CDR2 from the germline V gene are SQVTM and ANQGSEA. Trimming pared 3 bases from V and 4 bases from J, leaving 12 bases between. The length of the CDR3 is 13 residues. The CDR3 loop is CSVDVLNSYGYTF. In nucleotides, the CDR3 is TGCAGCGTTGACGTCCTCAATAGCTATGGCTACACCTTC.

The chain recombines TRBV18 with TRBJ1-5, with D perhaps TRBD1 (6 bases). From germline, CDR1 is KGHSH and CDR2 LQKENI. Trimming left V 3 bases short and J 7 bases short, with 10 bases between. This CDR3 comprises 13 residues. CDR3 coding DNA: TGTGCCAGCTCACCGGCAGGGGTCCAGCCCCAGCATTTT. This sequence encodes CASSPAGVQPQHF.

The chain's CDR3 is CASSALTGGTEAFF. CDR3 sequence (DNA): TGTGCCAGCAGCGCACTGACAGGGGGCACTGAAGCTTTCTTT. The gene calls are TRBV7-6 and TRBJ1-1, with 9 positions matching TRBD1. The CDR3 spans 14 residues. Trimming at V came to 5 bases and at J to 4 bases, leaving 5 bases not matched to a gene. Germline lookup yields CDR1 SGHVS and CDR2 FNYEAQ.

This chain uses TRBV29-1 with TRBJ2-1; tentatively, D is TRBD1 (6 bases). The CDR3 totals 14 residues. Germline V gene sequence: CDR1 SQVTM, CDR2 ANQGSEA. The V gene lost 7 bases and the J gene lost 8 bases, with 21 bases spanning the gap. The CDR3 region has the DNA TGCAGCGGCAACGTGGCCCTAGGGGGAGATGAGCAGTTCTTC. It translates to CSGNVALGGDEQFF.

This clonotype was found a few times. J is TRBJ1-1 and V is TRBV18, with D maybe TRBD1 (6 bases). CDR1 is KGHSH, CDR2 LQKENI, per germline. This CDR3 region has 14 residues. Trimming pared 2 bases from V and 1 base from J, leaving 8 bases between. CDR3 protein: CASSPGGGNTEAFF. In nucleotides, the CDR3 is TGTGCCAGCTCACCAGGGGGCGGGAACACTGAAGCTTTCTTT. The whole variable domain, remainder taken from reference TRBV18 and TRBJ1-1, is NAGVMQNPRHLVRRRGQEARLRCSPMKGHSHVYWYRQLPEEGLKFMVYLQKENIIDESGMPKERFSAEFPKEGPSILRIQQVVRGDSAAYFCASSPGGGNTEAFFGQGTRLTVV.

The genes are TRBV18 and TRBJ1-2; 7 bases match TRBD1. The V segment lost 4 bases and the J segment 8 bases; nucleotides outside the gene matches: 10. The CDR3 extends over 14 amino acids. CDR1 and CDR2 from the germline V gene are KGHSH and LQKENI. The CDR3 bases are TGTGCCAGCTCACACAGGGGATTAGAGTACGGCTACACCTTC. Translated, it gives CASSHRGLEYGYTF.

This clonotype turned up a few times. This sequence joins TRBV5-1 and TRBJ2-5, with 8 positions matching TRBD1. Unmatched junction bases numbered 12, after V lost 7 bases and J lost 4 bases. The CDR3 is 15 residues long. Germline loops: CDR1 SGHRS, CDR2 YFSETQ. CDR3 coding DNA: TGCGCCAGCGGATCGGGACAGGAAGGAGGAGAGACCCAGTACTTC. Translating gives CASGSGQEGGETQYF.

This sequence joins TRBV27 and TRBJ1-2, with 8 bases that match TRBD1. V dropped 6 bases and J dropped 6; count of bases not matched to a gene: 12. This CDR3 comprises 15 residues. The V gene's germline CDR1 is MNHEY and CDR2 SMNVEV (reference sequence). In DNA, the CDR3 is TGTGCCAGCAGGGAGACAGGGGTATTTCCCCATGGCTACACCTTC. As protein: CASRETGVFPHGYTF.

The chain has TRBV12-5 and TRBJ2-1, with D perhaps matching TRBD2 (6 bases). Germline V lookup: CDR1 LGHNT, CDR2 FRNRAP. CDR3 length: 15 amino acids. With 6 bases removed from V and 7 bases from J, the gap between germline ends came to 19 bases. The CDR3 protein is CASGPPIAVGNEQFF. For the CDR3, the DNA is TGTGCTAGTGGGCCCCCGATAGCGGTGGGGAATGAGCAGTTCTTC. Using reference TRBV12-5 and TRBJ2-1 for the parts outside the CDR3, the full variable domain is DARVTQTPRHKVTEMGQEVTMRCQPILGHNTVFWYRQTMMQGLELLAYFRNRAPLDDSGMPKDRFSAEMPDATLATLKIQPSEPRDSAVYFCASGPPIAVGNEQFFGPGTRLTVL.

The J gene is TRBJ2-1, the V gene TRBV6-2 or TRBV6-3; D may be TRBD1 (5 bases). With 1 base removed from V and 5 bases from J, the gap between germline ends came to 9 bases. Germline V gene sequence: CDR1 MNHEY, CDR2 SVGEGT. CDR3 size: 14 residues. For the CDR3, the DNA is TGTGCCAGCAGTTACTTCTCGACAGACAATGAGCAGTTCTTC. Translating gives CASSYFSTDNEQFF.

This clonotype was observed a handful of times. This sequence joins TRBV27 and TRBJ2-2, with 14 bases lining up with TRBD2. The V segment lost 5 bases and the J segment 6 bases; nucleotides outside the gene matches: 5. Looked up from germline, CDR1 is MNHEY and CDR2 is SMNVEV (reference sequence). CDR3 length equals 16 residues. The CDR3 DNA is TGTGCCAGCAGTGCTCCGGGACTAGCGGGAGCCGGGGAGCTGTTTTTT. It translates to CASSAPGLAGAGELFF.

This sequence joins TRBV4-3 and TRBJ1-4; unclear D gene. The V end lost 0 bases, the J end lost 8 bases, and 13 bases lay between the germline ends. This CDR3 contains 15 residues. The germline gives CDR1 LGHNA, CDR2 YSLEER. In nucleotides, the CDR3 is TGCGCCAGCAGCCAAGAGGGATTCGCAGGCGAAAAACTGTTTTTT. This codes for CASSQEGFAGEKLFF.

This chain joins TRBV5-6 and TRBJ1-2, with 10 bases aligning to TRBD1. The J segment lost 6 bases and the V segment lost 4 bases, leaving 3 bases of the junction unmatched. This CDR3 has 13 residues. Germline CDR1 and CDR2: SGHDT and YYEEEE. The CDR3 sequence is CASSRGTGDGYTF. For the CDR3, the DNA is TGTGCCAGCAGCCGCGGGACAGGGGATGGCTACACCTTC.

The DNA of the CDR3 is TGTGCCAGCAGTTTGGCGGGGTTGGATCAGCCCCAGCATTTT. Translated, it gives CASSLAGLDQPQHF. The V call is TRBV12-3 or TRBV12-4, the J call TRBJ1-5; no reliable D call. Trimming cost V 3 bases and J 5 bases, with 11 bases left between them. The CDR3 loop spans 14 amino acids.